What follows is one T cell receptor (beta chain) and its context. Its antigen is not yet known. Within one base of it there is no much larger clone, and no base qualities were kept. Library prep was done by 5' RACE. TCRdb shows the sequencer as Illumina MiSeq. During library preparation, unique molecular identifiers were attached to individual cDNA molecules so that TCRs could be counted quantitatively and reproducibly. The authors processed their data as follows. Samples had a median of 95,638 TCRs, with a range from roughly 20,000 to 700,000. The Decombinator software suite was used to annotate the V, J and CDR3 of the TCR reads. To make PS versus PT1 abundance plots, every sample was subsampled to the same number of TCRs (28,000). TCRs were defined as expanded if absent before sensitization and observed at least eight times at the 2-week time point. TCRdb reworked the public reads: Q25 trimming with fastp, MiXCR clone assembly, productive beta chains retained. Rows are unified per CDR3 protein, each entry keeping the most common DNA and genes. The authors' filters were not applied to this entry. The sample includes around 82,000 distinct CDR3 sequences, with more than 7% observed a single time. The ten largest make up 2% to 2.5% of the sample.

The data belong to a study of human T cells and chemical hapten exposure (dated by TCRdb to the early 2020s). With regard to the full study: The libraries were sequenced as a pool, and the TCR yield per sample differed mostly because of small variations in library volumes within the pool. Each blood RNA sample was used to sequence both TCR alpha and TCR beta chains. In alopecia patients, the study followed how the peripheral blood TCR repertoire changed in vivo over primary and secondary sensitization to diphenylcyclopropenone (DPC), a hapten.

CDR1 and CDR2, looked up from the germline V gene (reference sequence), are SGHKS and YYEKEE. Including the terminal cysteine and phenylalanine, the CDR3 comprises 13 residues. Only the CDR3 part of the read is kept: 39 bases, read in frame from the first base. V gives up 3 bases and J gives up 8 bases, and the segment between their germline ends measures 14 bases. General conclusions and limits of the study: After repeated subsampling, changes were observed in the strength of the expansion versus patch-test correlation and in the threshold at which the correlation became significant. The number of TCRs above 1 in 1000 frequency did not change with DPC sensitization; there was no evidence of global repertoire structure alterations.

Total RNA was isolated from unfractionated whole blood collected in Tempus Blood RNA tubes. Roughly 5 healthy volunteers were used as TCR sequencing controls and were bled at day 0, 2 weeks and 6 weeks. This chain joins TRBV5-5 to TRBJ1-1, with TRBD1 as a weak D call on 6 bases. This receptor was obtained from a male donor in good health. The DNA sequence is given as TGTGCCAGCAGCTCGAAGGTGGACAGAGAAGCTTTCTTT. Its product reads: CASSSKVDREAFF.